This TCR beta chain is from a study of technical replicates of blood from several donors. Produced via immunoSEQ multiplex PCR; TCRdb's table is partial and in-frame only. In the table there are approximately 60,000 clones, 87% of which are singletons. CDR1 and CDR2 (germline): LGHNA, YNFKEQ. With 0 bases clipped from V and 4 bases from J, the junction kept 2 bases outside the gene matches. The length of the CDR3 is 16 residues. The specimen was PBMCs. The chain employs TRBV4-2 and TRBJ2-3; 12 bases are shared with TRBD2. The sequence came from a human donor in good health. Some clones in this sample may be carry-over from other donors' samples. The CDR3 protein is CASSQDLAGGPDTQYF. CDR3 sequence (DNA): TGTGCCAGCAGCCAAGATCTAGCGGGGGGGCCAGATACGCAGTATTTT.